Listed below are T cell receptor beta chains from one sample, sequenced in a study of T cells in Graves' hyperthyroidism and ophthalmopathy. TCRdb reprocessed the multiplex PCR reads via MiXCR and lists one record per CDR3 protein. The data hold hundreds of thousands of distinct CDR3 sequences, with roughly 14% observed a single time. The sample taken for sequencing was blood. These receptors came from a man aged 18 to 30 with Graves' ophthalmopathy. The CDR3 runs from the conserved cysteine through the conserved F or W. A D gene is named only where the DNA matches it firmly. Rows may omit the clone size; those that give it use once, few, many or a size class.

D gene,V gene,J gene,clone size,CDR3 protein,CDR3 DNA
TRBD2,TRBV12-3/TRBV12-4,TRBJ2-1,many,CASSFGGAGEQFF,TGTGCCAGCAGTTTCGGGGGGGCCGGGGAGCAGTTCTTC
TRBD2,TRBV20-1,TRBJ2-7,many,CSAPELAGGGEQYF,TGCAGTGCTCCAGAACTAGCGGGAGGAGGTGAGCAGTACTTC
TRBD1,TRBV20-1,TRBJ2-7,many,CSARSGTGTTSYEQYF,TGCAGTGCTAGATCAGGGACAGGGACTACGTCGTACGAGCAGTACTTC
TRBD2,TRBV29-1,TRBJ2-5,many,CSVDAASGGSVPETQYF,TGCAGCGTTGATGCGGCTAGCGGGGGCAGTGTGCCAGAGACCCAGTACTTC
NA,TRBV6-6,TRBJ1-2,few,CASSYAGRGGGYTF,TGTGCCAGCAGTTACGCGGGTCGAGGGGGAGGCTACACCTTC
TRBD1,TRBV12-3/TRBV12-4,TRBJ1-1,many,CASSGQAEAFF,TGTGCCAGCAGTGGACAGGCTGAAGCTTTCTTT
NA,TRBV12-3/TRBV12-4,TRBJ1-5,many,CASSRGPEPQHF,TGTGCCAGCAGCCGCGGCCCTGAGCCCCAGCATTTT
TRBD1,TRBV7-8,TRBJ2-2,many,CASSYDRVGTGELFF,TGTGCCAGCAGCTATGACAGGGTGGGGACCGGGGAGCTGTTTTTT
NA,TRBV11-2,TRBJ2-1,many,CASSSRGGAARYNEQFF,TGTGCCAGCAGCTCGAGGGGCGGGGCCGCCAGGTACAATGAGCAGTTCTTC
NA,TRBV12-3/TRBV12-4,TRBJ2-2,NA,CASSLISQVGELFF,TGTGCCAGCAGTTTAATTTCCCAGGTCGGGGAGCTGTTTTTT
NA,TRBV27,TRBJ2-7,many,CASSLSSSGEQYF,TGTGCCAGCAGTTTATCGAGTAGTGGGGAGCAGTACTTC
NA,TRBV6-1,TRBJ2-7,NA,CASGQGLSYEQYF,TGTGCTTCAGGGCAGGGGCTTTCCTACGAGCAGTACTTC
TRBD2,TRBV5-8,TRBJ2-1,many,CASSFLLRGANEQFF,TGTGCCAGCAGCTTCCTGCTGCGGGGGGCCAATGAGCAGTTCTTC
TRBD1,TRBV20-1,TRBJ2-3,NA,CSAVRGPTDTQYF,TGCAGTGCTGTCAGGGGGCCCACAGATACGCAGTATTTT
NA,TRBV11-2,TRBJ2-3,many,CASGFRGPADTQYF,TGTGCCAGCGGGTTTAGAGGGCCCGCAGATACGCAGTATTTT
NA,TRBV4-1,TRBJ2-1,many,CASSQATTRSQFF,TGCGCCAGCAGCCAAGCCACCACTAGGTCTCAGTTCTTC
TRBD1,TRBV11-2,TRBJ1-6,many,CASSETGGNSPLHF,TGTGCCAGCAGCGAAACAGGGGGTAATTCACCCCTCCACTTT
TRBD2,TRBV7-2,TRBJ2-5,NA,CASSYGPILAGGGEETQYF,TGTGCCAGCAGCTATGGCCCTATTTTAGCGGGGGGCGGAGAAGAGACCCAGTACTTC
NA,TRBV9,TRBJ1-2,NA,CASSEAGGRYGYTF,TGTGCCAGCAGCGAGGCGGGAGGGCGTTATGGCTACACCTTC
NA,TRBV30,TRBJ2-7,many,CAWGQLSSYEQYF,TGTGCCTGGGGACAGTTAAGCTCCTACGAGCAGTACTTC
TRBD1,TRBV7-9,TRBJ1-6,NA,CASSPDRGYNSPLHF,TGTGCCAGCAGCCCGGACAGGGGCTATAATTCACCCCTCCACTTT
NA,TRBV7-9,TRBJ2-1,NA,CASRQENYNEQFF,TGTGCCAGCAGACAGGAAAACTACAATGAGCAGTTCTTC
TRBD2,TRBV3-1,TRBJ2-7,many,CASSHGTSGVYEQYF,TGTGCCAGCAGCCACGGGACTAGCGGGGTCTACGAGCAGTACTTC
TRBD2,TRBV5-1,TRBJ2-5,many,CASSLAGEPAETQYF,TGCGCCAGCAGCCTAGCGGGAGAACCGGCGGAGACCCAGTACTTC